This T cell receptor (beta chain) is drawn from a study of CD8+CD57+ T cells in acquired aplastic anemia. The wider study: Sorted CD4+ plus CD8+ cells gave DNA averaging roughly 2.9 ug. Healthy donors had, on average, about 10.8 million reads for their CD4+ cells. Study results and limitations: Controls and patients did not differ significantly in CD8+ Simpson's diversity. Both patients and controls carried the same twenty-nine CD8+ CDR3 sequences.

On this clonotype itself: What it binds is not known.

According to the study, genomic DNA was the template for TCR beta VDJ and CDR3 profiling. MiXCR, applied by TCRdb to the reads, yields one record per CDR3 protein. The table includes around 190,000 distinct CDR3 sequences, over 60% detected once. This CDR3 comprises 17 residues. Trimming at V came to 4 bases and at J to 0 bases, leaving 10 bases not matched to a gene. CDR1 SGDLS and CDR2 YYNGEE come from the germline V gene. The chain combines TRBV9 with TRBJ2-7; 10 positions match TRBD1. The specimen sequenced was sorted CD4+, CD8+, or CD8+CD57+ T cells (not recorded which) from PBMCs. This clonotype was obtained from a human donor in good health. CDR3 DNA: TGTGCCAGCAGCCCCCGGGACAGGGGACCCACCTCCTACGAGCAGTACTTC. It encodes CASSPRDRGPTSYEQYF.